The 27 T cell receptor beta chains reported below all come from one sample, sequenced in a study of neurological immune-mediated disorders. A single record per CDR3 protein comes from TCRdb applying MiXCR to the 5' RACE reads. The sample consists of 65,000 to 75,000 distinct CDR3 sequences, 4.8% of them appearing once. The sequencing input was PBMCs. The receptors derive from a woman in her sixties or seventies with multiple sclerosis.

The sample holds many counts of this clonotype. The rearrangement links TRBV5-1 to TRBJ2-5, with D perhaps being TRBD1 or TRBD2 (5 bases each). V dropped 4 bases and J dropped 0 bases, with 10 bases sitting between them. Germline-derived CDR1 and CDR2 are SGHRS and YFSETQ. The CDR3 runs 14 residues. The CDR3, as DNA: TGCGCCAGCAGCGGGACGTACTACCAAGAGACCCAGTACTTC. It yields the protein CASSGTYYQETQYF.

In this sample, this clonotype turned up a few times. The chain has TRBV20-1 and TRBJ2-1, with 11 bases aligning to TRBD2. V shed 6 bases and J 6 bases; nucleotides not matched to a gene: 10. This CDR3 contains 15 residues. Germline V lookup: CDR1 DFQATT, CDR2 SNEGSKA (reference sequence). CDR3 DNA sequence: TGCAGTGCACCGACTCTAGCGGGAGGTGTCAATGAGCAGTTCTTC. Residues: CSAPTLAGGVNEQFF.

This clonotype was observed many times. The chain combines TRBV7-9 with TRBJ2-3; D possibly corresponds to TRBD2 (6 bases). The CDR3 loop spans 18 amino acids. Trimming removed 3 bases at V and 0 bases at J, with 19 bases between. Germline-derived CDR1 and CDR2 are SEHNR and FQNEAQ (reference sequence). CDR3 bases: TGTGCCAGCAGCTTCTCCGCTTTTCGGGAGCGGAGCACAGATACGCAGTATTTT. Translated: CASSFSAFRERSTDTQYF. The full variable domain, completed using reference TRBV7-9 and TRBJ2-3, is DTGVSQNPRHKITKRGQNVTFRCDPISEHNRLYWYRQTLGQGPEFLTYFQNEAQLEKSRLLSDRFSAERPKGSFSTLEIQRTEQGDSAMYLCASSFSAFRERSTDTQYFGPGTRLTVL.

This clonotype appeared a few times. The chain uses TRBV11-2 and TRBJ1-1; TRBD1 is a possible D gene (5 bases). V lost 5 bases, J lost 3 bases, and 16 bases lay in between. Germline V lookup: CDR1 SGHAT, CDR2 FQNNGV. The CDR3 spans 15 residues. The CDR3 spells CASSLGGSVYTEAFF. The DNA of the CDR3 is TGTGCCAGCAGCCTGGGGGGTTCTGTATACACTGAAGCTTTCTTT.

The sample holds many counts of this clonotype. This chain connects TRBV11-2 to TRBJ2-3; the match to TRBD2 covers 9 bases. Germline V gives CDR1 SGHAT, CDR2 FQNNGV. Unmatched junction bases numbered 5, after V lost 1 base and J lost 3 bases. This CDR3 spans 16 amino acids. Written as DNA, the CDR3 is TGTGCCAGCAGCTTAGGCGGGAGGGCCGGAACAGATACGCAGTATTTT. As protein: CASSLGGRAGTDTQYF.

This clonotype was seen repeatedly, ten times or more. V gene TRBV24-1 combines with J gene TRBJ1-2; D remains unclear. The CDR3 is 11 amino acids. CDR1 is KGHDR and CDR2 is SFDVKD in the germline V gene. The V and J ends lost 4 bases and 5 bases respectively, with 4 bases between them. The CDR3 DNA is TGTGCCACCAGTGACCATTATGGCTACACCTTC. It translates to CATSDHYGYTF.

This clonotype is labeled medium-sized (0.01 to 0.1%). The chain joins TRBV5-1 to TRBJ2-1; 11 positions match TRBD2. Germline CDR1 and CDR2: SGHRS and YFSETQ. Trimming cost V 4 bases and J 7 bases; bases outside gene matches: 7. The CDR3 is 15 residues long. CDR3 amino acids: CASSLTSGVGNEQFF. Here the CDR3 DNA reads TGCGCCAGCAGCCTGACTAGCGGGGTCGGGAATGAGCAGTTCTTC. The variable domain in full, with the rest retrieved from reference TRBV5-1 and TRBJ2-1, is KAGVTQTPRYLIKTRGQQVTLSCSPISGHRSVSWYQQTPGQGLQFLFEYFSETQRNKGNFPGRFSGRQFSNSRSEMNVSTLELGDSALYLCASSLTSGVGNEQFFGPGTRLTVL.

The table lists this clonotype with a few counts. CDR3 region: CASSRSTGTVGNTIYF. The CDR3 nucleotides read TGCGCCAGCAGCAGATCGACCGGGACAGTTGGAAACACCATATATTTT. J is TRBJ1-3 and V is TRBV5-1; TRBD1 matches at 7 bases. V was pared by 4 bases and J by 3 bases, with 10 bases of the junction left unmatched. The CDR3 is made up of 16 amino acids. Germline assignment: CDR1 SGHRS and CDR2 YFSETQ.

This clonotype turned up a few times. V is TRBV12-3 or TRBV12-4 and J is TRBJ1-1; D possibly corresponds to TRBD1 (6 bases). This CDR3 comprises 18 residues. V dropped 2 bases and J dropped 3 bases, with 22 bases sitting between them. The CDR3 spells CASSLRTHWDTGDTEAFF. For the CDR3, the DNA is TGTGCCAGCAGTTTACGAACCCACTGGGACACAGGAGACACTGAAGCTTTCTTT.

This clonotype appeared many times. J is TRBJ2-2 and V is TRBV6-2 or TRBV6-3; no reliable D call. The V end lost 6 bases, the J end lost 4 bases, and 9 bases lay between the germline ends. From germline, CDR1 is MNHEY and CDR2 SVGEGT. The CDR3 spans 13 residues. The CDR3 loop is CASRPDGTGELFF. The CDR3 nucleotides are TGTGCCAGCAGGCCGGACGGCACCGGGGAGCTGTTTTTT.

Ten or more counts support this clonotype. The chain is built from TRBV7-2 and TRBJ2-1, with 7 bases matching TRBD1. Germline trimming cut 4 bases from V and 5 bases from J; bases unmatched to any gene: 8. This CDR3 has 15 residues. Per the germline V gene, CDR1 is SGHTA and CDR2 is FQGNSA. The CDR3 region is CASSSPTGLNNEQFF. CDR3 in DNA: TGTGCCAGCAGCTCACCGACAGGGCTGAACAATGAGCAGTTCTTC.

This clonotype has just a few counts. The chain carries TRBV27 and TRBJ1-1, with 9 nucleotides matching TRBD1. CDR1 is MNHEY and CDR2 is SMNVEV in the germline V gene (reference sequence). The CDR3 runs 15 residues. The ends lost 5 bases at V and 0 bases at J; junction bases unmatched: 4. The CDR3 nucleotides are TGTGCCAGCAGTATACGGACAGGGGTGAACACTGAAGCTTTCTTT. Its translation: CASSIRTGVNTEAFF.

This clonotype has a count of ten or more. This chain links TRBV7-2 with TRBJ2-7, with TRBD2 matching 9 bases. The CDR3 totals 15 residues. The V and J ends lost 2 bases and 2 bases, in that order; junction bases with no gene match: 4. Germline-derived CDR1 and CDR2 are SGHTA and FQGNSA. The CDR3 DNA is TGTGCCAGCAGCTTATGGGCTAGCGGGGCCTACGAGCAGTACTTC. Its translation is CASSLWASGAYEQYF.

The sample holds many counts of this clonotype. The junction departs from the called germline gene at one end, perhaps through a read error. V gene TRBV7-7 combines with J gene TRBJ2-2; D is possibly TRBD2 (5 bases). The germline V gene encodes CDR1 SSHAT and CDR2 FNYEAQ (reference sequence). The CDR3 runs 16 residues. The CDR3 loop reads CASSFVWTANTGELFF. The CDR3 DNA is TGTGCTAGCAGCTTCGTTTGGACTGCGAACACCGGGGAGCTGTTTTTT.

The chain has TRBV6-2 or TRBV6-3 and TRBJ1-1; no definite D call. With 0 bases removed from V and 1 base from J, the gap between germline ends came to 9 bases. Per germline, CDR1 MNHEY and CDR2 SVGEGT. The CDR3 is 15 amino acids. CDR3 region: CASSYSKTSNTEAFF. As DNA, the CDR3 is TGTGCCAGCAGTTACTCGAAGACTTCGAACACTGAAGCTTTCTTT.

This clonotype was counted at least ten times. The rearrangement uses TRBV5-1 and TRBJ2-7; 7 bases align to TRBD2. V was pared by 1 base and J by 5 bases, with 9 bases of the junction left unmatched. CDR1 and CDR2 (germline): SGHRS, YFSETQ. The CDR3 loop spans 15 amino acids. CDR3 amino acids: CASSLPGGGKNEQYF. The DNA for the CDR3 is TGCGCCAGCAGCTTGCCCGGGGGAGGGAAGAACGAGCAGTACTTC.

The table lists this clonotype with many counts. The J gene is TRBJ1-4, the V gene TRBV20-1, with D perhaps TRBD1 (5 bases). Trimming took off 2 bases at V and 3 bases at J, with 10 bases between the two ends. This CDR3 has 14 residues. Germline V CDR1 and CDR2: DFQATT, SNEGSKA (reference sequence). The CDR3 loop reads CSARRGEANEKLFF. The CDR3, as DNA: TGCAGTGCTAGAAGAGGGGAGGCTAATGAAAAACTGTTTTTT.

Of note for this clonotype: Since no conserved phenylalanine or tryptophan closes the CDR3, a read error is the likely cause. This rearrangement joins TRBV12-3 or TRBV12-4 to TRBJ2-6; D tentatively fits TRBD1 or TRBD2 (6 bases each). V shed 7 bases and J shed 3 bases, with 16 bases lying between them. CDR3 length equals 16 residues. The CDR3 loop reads CASTPEGGGGANVLTV. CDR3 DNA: TGTGCCAGCACCCCCGAGGGGGGTGGTGGGGCCAACGTCCTGACTGTC.

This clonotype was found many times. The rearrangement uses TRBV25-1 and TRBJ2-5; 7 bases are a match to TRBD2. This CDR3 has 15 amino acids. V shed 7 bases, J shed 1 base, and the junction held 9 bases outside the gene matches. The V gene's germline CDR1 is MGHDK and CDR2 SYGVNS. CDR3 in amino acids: CASTYDWGGQETQYF. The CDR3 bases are TGTGCCAGCACCTACGACTGGGGGGGCCAAGAGACCCAGTACTTC. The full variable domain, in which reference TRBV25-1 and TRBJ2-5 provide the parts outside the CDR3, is EADIYQTPRYLVIGTGKKITLECSQTMGHDKMYWYQQDPGMELHLIHYSYGVNSTEKGDLSSESTVSRIRTEHFPLTLESARPSHTSQYLCASTYDWGGQETQYFGPGTRLLVL.

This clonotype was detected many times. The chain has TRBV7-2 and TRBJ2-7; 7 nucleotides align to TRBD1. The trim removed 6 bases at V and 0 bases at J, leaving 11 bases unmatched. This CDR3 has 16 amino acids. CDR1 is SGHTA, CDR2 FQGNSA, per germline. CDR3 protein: CASRPSGTASSYEQYF. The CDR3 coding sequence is TGTGCCAGCAGACCGTCCGGGACAGCGAGCTCCTACGAGCAGTACTTC.

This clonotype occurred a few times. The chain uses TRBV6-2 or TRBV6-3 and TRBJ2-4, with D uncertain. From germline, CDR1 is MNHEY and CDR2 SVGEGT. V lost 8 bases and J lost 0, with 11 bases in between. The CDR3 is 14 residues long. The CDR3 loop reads CASVATTAKNIQYF. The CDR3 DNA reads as TGTGCCAGCGTTGCCACCACAGCCAAAAACATTCAGTACTTC.

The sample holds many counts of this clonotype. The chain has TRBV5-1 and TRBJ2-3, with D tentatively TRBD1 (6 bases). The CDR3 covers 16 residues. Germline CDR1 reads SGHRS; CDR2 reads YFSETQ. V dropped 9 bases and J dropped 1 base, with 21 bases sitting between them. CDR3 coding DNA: TGCGCCACCTCGCCTGGGGACATGGGTGGCACAGATACGCAGTATTTT. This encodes CATSPGDMGGTDTQYF.

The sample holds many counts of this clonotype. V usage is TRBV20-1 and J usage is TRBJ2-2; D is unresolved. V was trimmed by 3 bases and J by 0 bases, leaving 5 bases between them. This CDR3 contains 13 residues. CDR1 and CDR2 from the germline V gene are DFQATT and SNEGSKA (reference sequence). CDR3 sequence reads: CSASGPNTGELFF. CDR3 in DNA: TGCAGTGCTAGCGGCCCGAACACCGGGGAGCTGTTTTTT.

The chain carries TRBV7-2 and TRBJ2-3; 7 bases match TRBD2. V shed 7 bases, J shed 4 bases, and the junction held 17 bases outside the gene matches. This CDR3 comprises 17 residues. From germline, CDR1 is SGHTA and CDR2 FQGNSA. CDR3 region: CASTSRDYLWGADTQYF. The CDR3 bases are TGTGCCAGCACCAGCCGGGACTACCTCTGGGGTGCAGATACGCAGTATTTT.

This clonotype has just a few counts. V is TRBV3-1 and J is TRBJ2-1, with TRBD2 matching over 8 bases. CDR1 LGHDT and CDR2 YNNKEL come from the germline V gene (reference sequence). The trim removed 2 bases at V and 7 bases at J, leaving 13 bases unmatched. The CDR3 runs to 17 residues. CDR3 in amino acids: CASSQLVGAGAGNEQFF. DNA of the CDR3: TGTGCCAGCAGCCAATTGGTAGGAGCGGGAGCTGGTAATGAGCAGTTCTTC.

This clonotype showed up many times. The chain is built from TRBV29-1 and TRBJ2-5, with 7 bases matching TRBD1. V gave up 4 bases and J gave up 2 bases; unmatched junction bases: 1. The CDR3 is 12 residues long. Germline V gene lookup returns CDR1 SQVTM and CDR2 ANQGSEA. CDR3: CSVVTGQETQYF. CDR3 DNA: TGCAGCGTTGTGACAGGGCAAGAGACCCAGTACTTC. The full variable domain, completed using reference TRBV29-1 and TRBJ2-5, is SAVISQKPSRDICQRGTSLTIQCQVDSQVTMMFWYRQQPGQSLTLIATANQGSEATYESGFVIDKFPISRPNLTFSTLTVSNMSPEDSSIYLCSVVTGQETQYFGPGTRLLVL.

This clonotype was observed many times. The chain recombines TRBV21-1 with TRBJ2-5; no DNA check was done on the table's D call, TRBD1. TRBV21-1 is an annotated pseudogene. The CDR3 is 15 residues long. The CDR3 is CASSRWGASQETQYF. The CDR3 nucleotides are TGTGCCAGCAGCAGGTGGGGGGCTTCCCAAGAGACCCAGTACTTC.